A selection of T cell receptor beta chains follows, all from one sample in a study of blood T cell repertoires in COVID-19. Clones were read by immunoSEQ multiplex PCR, and TCRdb kept only the in-frame ones, dropping some. The sample yields about 520,000 clones, approximately 83% seen once. The sequenced sample consisted of peripheral blood. The receptors were sampled from a human donor in a cohort sampled during active COVID-19. CDR3s include the opening cysteine and the closing phenylalanine or tryptophan. Fields, in order: V gene, D gene, J gene, clone size, CDR3 DNA, CDR3 protein. D genes are given only for firm matches. Expanded clones are given a class, and other clones once, few, many or no size at all.

v_call: TRBV2
d_call: NA
j_call: TRBJ1-2
clone_size: NA
cdr3_nt: TGTGCCAGCAGAGACAACGTAAAGGGGGAATTAAGCGGCTACACCTTC
cdr3_aa: CASRDNVKGELSGYTF

v_call: TRBV7-9
d_call: TRBD2
j_call: TRBJ2-5
clone_size: NA
cdr3_nt: TGTGCCAGCAGTTCCCTTTTACTAGCGGGAGAGGAGACCCAGTACTTC
cdr3_aa: CASSSLLLAGEETQYF

v_call: TRBV18
d_call: NA
j_call: TRBJ1-1
clone_size: NA
cdr3_nt: TGTGCCAGCTCACCGTCCAGGGAAACTGAAGCTTTCTTT
cdr3_aa: CASSPSRETEAFF

v_call: TRBV15
d_call: NA
j_call: TRBJ1-1
clone_size: NA
cdr3_nt: TGTGCCACCAGCAGAGATTCAAGGCCTTTGGAGGGCACTGAAGCTTTCTTT
cdr3_aa: CATSRDSRPLEGTEAFF

v_call: TRBV19
d_call: NA
j_call: TRBJ1-1
clone_size: NA
cdr3_nt: TGTGCCAGCAAACAACAACAGGGCCTGAGCACTGAAGCTTCCTTT
cdr3_aa: CASKQQQGLSTEASF

v_call: TRBV7-3
d_call: NA
j_call: TRBJ1-2
clone_size: NA
cdr3_nt: TGTGCCAGCAGCCAACCGGACTCACGCGGAGGCTACACCTTC
cdr3_aa: CASSQPDSRGGYTF

v_call: TRBV11-1
d_call: NA
j_call: TRBJ1-4
clone_size: NA
cdr3_nt: TGTGCCAGCAGCTTAAACATTGCAACTAATGAAAAACTGTTTTTT
cdr3_aa: CASSLNIATNEKLFF

v_call: TRBV19
d_call: TRBD2
j_call: TRBJ2-2
clone_size: many
cdr3_nt: TGTGCCAGTAGTAGGCCCGGGACTAGCGGGACCGGGGAGCTGTTTTTT
cdr3_aa: CASSRPGTSGTGELFF

v_call: TRBV30
d_call: NA
j_call: TRBJ2-2
clone_size: NA
cdr3_nt: TGTGCCTGGAGTGTAAGCAGGCGGGCGAGGGAGCTGTTTTTT
cdr3_aa: CAWSVSRRARELFF

v_call: TRBV25-1
d_call: NA
j_call: TRBJ1-1
clone_size: NA
cdr3_nt: TGTGCCAGCAGTTATAAACCAGTCGACAGCCGGACTTTCTTT
cdr3_aa: CASSYKPVDSRTFF

v_call: TRBV30
d_call: TRBD1
j_call: TRBJ1-2
clone_size: NA
cdr3_nt: TGTGCCTGGAGTGTGTGGACAGGGAACTATGGCTACACCTTC
cdr3_aa: CAWSVWTGNYGYTF

v_call: TRBV15
d_call: TRBD2
j_call: TRBJ2-1
clone_size: NA
cdr3_nt: TGTGCCACCAGCAGAGGGACTAGCGGGAGGCCCAGCTCCTACAATGAGCAGTTCTTC
cdr3_aa: CATSRGTSGRPSSYNEQFF

v_call: TRBV6-6
d_call: NA
j_call: TRBJ1-1
clone_size: NA
cdr3_nt: TGTGCCAGCAGCCCGCCCCCCGGGGTCGGCACTGAAGCTTTCTTT
cdr3_aa: CASSPPPGVGTEAFF

v_call: TRBV7-2
d_call: TRBD2
j_call: TRBJ2-7
clone_size: NA
cdr3_nt: TGTGCCAGCAGCTGGGGGGGACTAGCGGGACCCCGGGGCTACGAGCAGTACTTC
cdr3_aa: CASSWGGLAGPRGYEQYF

v_call: TRBV11-2
d_call: TRBD2
j_call: TRBJ2-3
clone_size: NA
cdr3_nt: TGTGCCAGCAGCTTAGTGAGCGGGAGGTTCCTTAGCACAGATACGCAGTATTTT
cdr3_aa: CASSLVSGRFLSTDTQYF

v_call: TRBV4-2
d_call: TRBD2
j_call: TRBJ2-1
clone_size: once
cdr3_nt: TGTGCCAGCAGCCAGCACCTAGCGGGAGGTCACAATGAGCAGTTCTTC
cdr3_aa: CASSQHLAGGHNEQFF

v_call: TRBV3-1/TRBV3-2
d_call: NA
j_call: TRBJ1-2
clone_size: NA
cdr3_nt: TGTGCCAGCGGCACCCACTATGGCTACACCTTC
cdr3_aa: CASGTHYGYTF

v_call: TRBV30
d_call: NA
j_call: TRBJ2-1
clone_size: NA
cdr3_nt: TGTGCCTGTCCCTCAATACAGGGCCTGGGCTACAATGAGCAGTTCTTC
cdr3_aa: CACPSIQGLGYNEQFF

v_call: TRBV5-4
d_call: NA
j_call: TRBJ1-1
clone_size: NA
cdr3_nt: TGTGCCAGCAGCTTGGAGCATACCTGGAGCACTGAAGCTTTCTTT
cdr3_aa: CASSLEHTWSTEAFF

v_call: TRBV5-5
d_call: TRBD1
j_call: TRBJ2-5
clone_size: NA
cdr3_nt: TGTGCCAGCAGCGCAGGGGGCCTGGAGACCCAGTACTTC
cdr3_aa: CASSAGGLETQYF

v_call: TRBV7-2
d_call: NA
j_call: TRBJ2-7
clone_size: once
cdr3_nt: TGTGCCAGCAGCTTAGGGCCAGGTGAGCAGTACTTC
cdr3_aa: CASSLGPGEQYF

v_call: TRBV5-4
d_call: TRBD2
j_call: TRBJ2-3
clone_size: NA
cdr3_nt: TGTGCCAGCTATAGGCGGGGCGGGGGAACAGATACGCAGTATTTT
cdr3_aa: CASYRRGGGTDTQYF

v_call: TRBV18
d_call: NA
j_call: TRBJ1-4
clone_size: NA
cdr3_nt: TGTGCCAGCTCACCCGGACAAACTAATGAAAAACTGTTTTTT
cdr3_aa: CASSPGQTNEKLFF

v_call: TRBV18
d_call: NA
j_call: TRBJ1-1
clone_size: NA
cdr3_nt: TGTGCCAGCTCACCTCAGGGCGTTATGAACACTGAAGCTTTCTTT
cdr3_aa: CASSPQGVMNTEAFF

v_call: TRBV6-2/TRBV6-3
d_call: NA
j_call: TRBJ2-1
clone_size: NA
cdr3_nt: TGTGCCAGCAGCCGCGGGGCGCCTCCCTACAATGAGCAGTTCTTC
cdr3_aa: CASSRGAPPYNEQFF

v_call: TRBV12-3/TRBV12-4
d_call: TRBD1
j_call: TRBJ1-2
clone_size: few
cdr3_nt: TGTGCCAGCAGTGGAGGACAGGGTAACGCCTACACCTTC
cdr3_aa: CASSGGQGNAYTF

v_call: TRBV19
d_call: TRBD1
j_call: TRBJ2-6
clone_size: once
cdr3_nt: TGTGCCAGTAGGGACAGGGTTAAGCCTGCCTTCGGTGGGGCCAACGTCCTGACTTTC
cdr3_aa: CASRDRVKPAFGGANVLTF

v_call: TRBV19
d_call: NA
j_call: TRBJ1-5
clone_size: NA
cdr3_nt: TGTGCCAGTAGTACGACAGGACCTCAGCCCCAGCATTTT
cdr3_aa: CASSTTGPQPQHF

v_call: TRBV2
d_call: TRBD1
j_call: TRBJ2-2
clone_size: NA
cdr3_nt: TGTGCCAGCAGTACCCGACAGGGGGGCACCGGGGAGCTGTTTTTT
cdr3_aa: CASSTRQGGTGELFF

v_call: TRBV30
d_call: NA
j_call: TRBJ2-1
clone_size: NA
cdr3_nt: TGTGCCTGGAGTCCCCAGTCGGGTGAGCAGTTCTTC
cdr3_aa: CAWSPQSGEQFF

v_call: TRBV3-1/TRBV3-2
d_call: TRBD2
j_call: TRBJ2-2
clone_size: few
cdr3_nt: TGTGCCAGCAGCCCACTGAGCGGGATGAACACCGGGGAGCTGTTTTTT
cdr3_aa: CASSPLSGMNTGELFF

v_call: TRBV30
d_call: TRBD1
j_call: TRBJ2-1
clone_size: NA
cdr3_nt: TGTGCCTGCCCCAGAGAGGGGGCGGAGCAGAATGAGCAGTTCTTC
cdr3_aa: CACPREGAEQNEQFF

v_call: TRBV10-3
d_call: NA
j_call: TRBJ1-1
clone_size: many
cdr3_nt: TGTGCCATCAGTGATGGCGGCGGGGGGACTGAAGCTTTCTTT
cdr3_aa: CAISDGGGGTEAFF

v_call: TRBV30
d_call: NA
j_call: TRBJ1-1
clone_size: NA
cdr3_nt: TGTGCCTGTGTGTCGAGCGGGTACACTGAAGCTTTCTTT
cdr3_aa: CACVSSGYTEAFF

v_call: TRBV7-3
d_call: NA
j_call: TRBJ2-7
clone_size: NA
cdr3_nt: TGTGCCAGCAGCTTATCCAGCGGATCCTACGAGCAGTACTTC
cdr3_aa: CASSLSSGSYEQYF

v_call: TRBV7-8
d_call: TRBD2
j_call: TRBJ2-3
clone_size: NA
cdr3_nt: TGTGCCAGCAGCCTACTAGCGGGAGGTATTGATACGCAGTATTTT
cdr3_aa: CASSLLAGGIDTQYF

v_call: TRBV24-1
d_call: TRBD2
j_call: TRBJ2-1
clone_size: once
cdr3_nt: TGTGCCACCAGTGATCCCACTAGCGGGGGACGCAATGAGCAGTTCTTC
cdr3_aa: CATSDPTSGGRNEQFF

v_call: TRBV14
d_call: TRBD1
j_call: TRBJ2-7
clone_size: many
cdr3_nt: TGTGCCAGCAGCCAAGTCCCTGGACAGGGGGACAACGAGCAGTACTTC
cdr3_aa: CASSQVPGQGDNEQYF

v_call: TRBV2
d_call: NA
j_call: TRBJ2-5
clone_size: NA
cdr3_nt: TGTGCCAGCAGTGAATCCCCGTACCAAGAGACCCAGTACTTC
cdr3_aa: CASSESPYQETQYF

v_call: TRBV29-1
d_call: TRBD1
j_call: TRBJ1-1
clone_size: NA
cdr3_nt: TGCAGCGTTCCGAAGACAGGGGTGAACACTGAAGCTTTCTTT
cdr3_aa: CSVPKTGVNTEAFF

v_call: TRBV6-6
d_call: TRBD1
j_call: TRBJ2-7
clone_size: NA
cdr3_nt: TGTGCCAGCAGTTACTCCGGACGACAGGGAGACTACGAGCAGTACTTC
cdr3_aa: CASSYSGRQGDYEQYF

v_call: TRBV5-5
d_call: TRBD1
j_call: TRBJ1-2
clone_size: NA
cdr3_nt: TGTGCCAGCAGCAGAGGACAGGCAGCTAACTATGGCTACACCTTC
cdr3_aa: CASSRGQAANYGYTF

v_call: TRBV10-2
d_call: TRBD1
j_call: TRBJ2-7
clone_size: NA
cdr3_nt: TGCGCCAGCAGGGACAGGACTTCCTACGAGCAGTACTTC
cdr3_aa: CASRDRTSYEQYF

v_call: TRBV3-1/TRBV3-2
d_call: TRBD1
j_call: TRBJ2-1
clone_size: NA
cdr3_nt: TGTGCCAGCAGCCAGACAGGGGCCCGCTCCTACAATGAGCAGTTCTTC
cdr3_aa: CASSQTGARSYNEQFF

v_call: TRBV5-1
d_call: TRBD1
j_call: TRBJ1-5
clone_size: NA
cdr3_nt: TGCGCCAGCTCCAGGGAGGGACAGGGGACTCAGCCCCAGCATTTT
cdr3_aa: CASSREGQGTQPQHF

v_call: TRBV11-2
d_call: NA
j_call: TRBJ2-7
clone_size: NA
cdr3_nt: TGTGCCAGCAGCTTAGATCGACAGGTCTACGAGCAGTACTTC
cdr3_aa: CASSLDRQVYEQYF

v_call: TRBV4-3
d_call: TRBD2
j_call: TRBJ2-3
clone_size: NA
cdr3_nt: TGCGCCAGCAGCCAAAACTCAGCGGGAGTATTCGCAGATACGCAGTATTTT
cdr3_aa: CASSQNSAGVFADTQYF

v_call: TRBV28
d_call: NA
j_call: TRBJ2-7
clone_size: NA
cdr3_nt: TGTGCCAGCAGTTTACGGGGTCCCACCTACGAGCAGTACTTC
cdr3_aa: CASSLRGPTYEQYF

v_call: TRBV25-1
d_call: NA
j_call: TRBJ2-3
clone_size: NA
cdr3_nt: TGTGCCAGCAGTGAGGGGCTCCCCCAGGCTTCGCAGTATTTT
cdr3_aa: CASSEGLPQASQYF

v_call: TRBV12-3/TRBV12-4
d_call: NA
j_call: TRBJ1-2
clone_size: NA
cdr3_nt: TGTGCCAGCAGTTGGGAGGGGGATGGCTACACCTTC
cdr3_aa: CASSWEGDGYTF

v_call: TRBV5-1
d_call: NA
j_call: TRBJ2-7
clone_size: NA
cdr3_nt: TGCGCCAGCAGCTTGGGCACGCGCTACGAGCAGTACTTC
cdr3_aa: CASSLGTRYEQYF

v_call: TRBV6-6
d_call: TRBD2
j_call: TRBJ2-1
clone_size: NA
cdr3_nt: TGTGCCAGCAAGAGAGCGGGAGACGCCTACAATGAGCAGTTCTTC
cdr3_aa: CASKRAGDAYNEQFF

v_call: TRBV6-6
d_call: NA
j_call: TRBJ1-1
clone_size: NA
cdr3_nt: TGTGCCAGCAGTCCGCCACAGCGGGGCCTGAACACTGAAGCTTTCTTT
cdr3_aa: CASSPPQRGLNTEAFF

v_call: TRBV5-5
d_call: TRBD1
j_call: TRBJ2-6
clone_size: NA
cdr3_nt: TGTGCCAGCAGCCAGGGGGTGTTGGGGGCCAACGTCCTGACTTTC
cdr3_aa: CASSQGVLGANVLTF

v_call: TRBV7-9
d_call: TRBD2
j_call: TRBJ2-3
clone_size: NA
cdr3_nt: TGTGCCAGCAGCCATAGGGCGACTAGCGGCACAGATACGCAGTATTTT
cdr3_aa: CASSHRATSGTDTQYF

v_call: TRBV30
d_call: TRBD2
j_call: TRBJ2-1
clone_size: NA
cdr3_nt: TGTGCCTGGAACGGACTAGCGGGGGGGGGTGAGCAGTTCTTC
cdr3_aa: CAWNGLAGGGEQFF

v_call: TRBV7-8
d_call: NA
j_call: TRBJ2-7
clone_size: NA
cdr3_nt: TGTGCCAGCACCCCCCTGACTAGTGACGCCTACGAGCAGTACTTC
cdr3_aa: CASTPLTSDAYEQYF